This T cell receptor (beta chain) was sequenced for a study of OX40 agonist ivuxolimab in advanced cancers. Study at large: Patients' therapy was ivuxolimab, an antibody that acts as an agonist of OX40 (CD134). The dose-escalation cohort was about 83% male, with a mean age of 60 years, ranging roughly 23 to 79. In three patients, partial responses were observed, one with hepatocellular carcinoma and two with cutaneous melanoma. Whole-study results and caveats: Certain nonresponders additionally had low normalized T-cell clonal expansion.

On this clone itself: Its antigen is as yet unknown.

The V gene's germline CDR1 is SGHRS and CDR2 YFSETQ. The CDR3 covers 12 residues. The V and J ends lost 4 bases and 1 base respectively, with 5 bases between them. Using immunoSEQ multiplex PCR, the repertoire was profiled, and TCRdb retains in-frame clones only, with some absent. The sample lists around 92,000 clones, around 94% occurring once. This clonotype was sampled from an adult with an advanced solid tumor such as melanoma, head and neck, liver or kidney cancer. The chain employs TRBV5-1 and TRBJ1-1; D call uncertain. The sample in question was CD4+ or CD8+ T cells sorted from blood, obtained in a trial of the OX40 agonist ivuxolimab. This chain's CDR3 is CASSEGNTEAFF. Here the CDR3 DNA reads TGCGCCAGCAGCGAGGGGAACACTGAAGCTTTCTTT.